This is a list of T cell receptor beta chains from one sample in a study of blood T cells in healthy people across ages. TCRdb used MiXCR to reprocess the 5' RACE reads, holding one entry per CDR3 protein. The sample contains about 1.4 million distinct CDR3 sequences, roughly 64% of which appear only once. Specimen: blood. The receptors derive from a man between 18 and 35 years old in good health. CDR3s leave out the opening cysteine and the closing phenylalanine or tryptophan.

j_call,v_call,cdr3_aa
TRBJ2-5,TRBV7-2,ASSSGLAVETQY
TRBJ1-2,TRBV4-1,ASSPPGGAVYGYT
TRBJ2-3,TRBV7-6,ASSLVAWTTSTDTQY
TRBJ2-1,TRBV12-3/TRBV12-4,ASSPGDFENEWQF
TRBJ2-5,TRBV13,ASSLASGIETQY
TRBJ2-1,TRBV6-6,ASRSPGQGHNEQF
TRBJ2-1,TRBV29-1,SVLDWLGEQF
TRBJ2-1,TRBV20-1,SATGATTADEQF
TRBJ2-2,TRBV6-5,ASSYRLAGTGELF
TRBJ1-2,TRBV4-3,ASSQGWRLTDRGYT
TRBJ1-2,TRBV2,ASSESGYGYT
TRBJ2-7,TRBV20-1,SARGATAGTGEQY
TRBJ2-3,TRBV29-1,SAPYEREADTRY
TRBJ2-5,TRBV10-1,ASSDRAGEETQY
TRBJ2-7,TRBV7-2,ASSGTSGDNEQY
TRBJ2-5,TRBV20-1,SAVDTLQETQY
TRBJ1-1,TRBV6-1,AASLRTNTEAF
TRBJ2-1,TRBV12-3/TRBV12-4,ASSKRIAGGIYDEQF
TRBJ2-3,TRBV20-1,SARDSVSGGQY
TRBJ2-1,TRBV7-8,ASGAGTPSSYNEQF
TRBJ2-7,TRBV20-1,SAFREGTKVYDEQY
TRBJ1-5,TRBV12-3/TRBV12-4,ASSSYQGRLNQPQH
TRBJ1-6,TRBV10-3,AISDPGQRLH
TRBJ2-3,TRBV27,ASSKTQY
TRBJ2-1,TRBV6-5,ASKNGQGVYNEQF
TRBJ2-7,TRBV29-1,SVALGSGSSYEQY
.,TRBV5-1,ASSSSPYLTGLADGYEQY
.,TRBV7-2,ASSPELDNWTYEQY
TRBJ2-7,TRBV2,ASSVTAGEQY
TRBJ1-1,TRBV28,ASSLQGWVLDTEAF
TRBJ2-1,TRBV12-5,ASGLSFMQF
.,TRBV29-1,SVAGRNYNEQY
TRBJ2-5,TRBV2,ASSIDLTSGGQQETQY
TRBJ2-1,TRBV29-1,SGDPGLGNEQF
TRBJ1-1,TRBV12-3/TRBV12-4,ASSPRAATLEAF
TRBJ2-5,TRBV6-6,ASSDDSQETQY
TRBJ2-3,TRBV12-3/TRBV12-4,ASSLFLDAQY
TRBJ1-1,TRBV5-1,ASSSEGGNTEAF
TRBJ1-4,TRBV7-9,ASSLGSQRGEELF
TRBJ1-2,TRBV29-1,SVEDGAGAYYGYT
TRBJ1-6,TRBV20-1,SAPGQAKNSPLH
TRBJ2-7,TRBV6-4,ATLNEQY
TRBJ1-2,TRBV13,ASSSTQGQGYT
TRBJ1-4,TRBV15,ATSIRRGGNEKLF
TRBJ2-3,TRBV20-1,SGRDTTAWDTQY
TRBJ1-5,TRBV6-6,ASRPTADNQPQH
.,TRBV27,ASSFGATAYEQY